One TCR beta chain is described in this entry. Its target antigen remains unknown. Base-call qualities are not available, and no considerably larger clone is one nucleotide away. The cohort was made up of approximately 700 healthy bone marrow donors. At the time of sampling, all cohort members were nominally healthy, though unrecorded immune exposures were likely present. The donor tested CMV seronegative and was one of the 352 seronegative cohort members. A peripheral blood sample was collected from each donor, and TCR beta sequencing was performed on peripheral blood mononuclear cells. The Qiagen DNeasy Blood Extraction Kit was used to extract genomic DNA from the blood cell samples. Cut back by 6 bases and 4 bases, the V and J ends lie 13 bases apart. CDR1 and CDR2 (SGDLS, YYNGEE) derive from the germline V gene. The CDR3 spans 14 residues, from the cysteine through the phenylalanine. CDR3 DNA is the only sequence kept; it has 42 bases, read in frame from the first base.

These data are taken from a study of cytomegalovirus exposure and HLA in healthy donors listed by TCRdb under 2017. A note on the overall study: In an earlier analysis of roughly 500 of the donors, 250 to 350 Gb of sequence data and some 100 million unique TCR beta sequences from about 180 million T cells were reported. Both class I and class II loci were covered by HLA typing, at four-digit resolution. The study profiled the T cell repertoires of under 700 subjects by immunosequencing and related them to cytomegalovirus serostatus. The study aimed to test whether signatures of past pathogen exposure could be identified by cataloging public T cell receptors. Alongside the repertoire data, information on donor age, sex, ethnicity and CMV serostatus was compiled. Of the roughly 400 genotyped donors, about 80% fell in the genetic ancestry cluster associated with self-reported Caucasian donors. A later analysis re-analyzed previously published TCR beta repertoires from about 730 donors and added high-resolution HLA genotyping to study TCR occurrence patterns. Across around 400 genotyped donors of the cohort, an average of roughly 250,000 unique TCR beta nucleotide sequences per donor were sequenced, and 15% to 20% of those sequences were non-productive. Genome-wide SNP genotypes for about 65% of the roughly 700 donors were used in a later genetic analysis, which treated that subset as a discovery cohort. Rather than using new phenotypic data, the later analysis identified candidate immune exposures from TCR beta sequences and from how often those sequences occurred across donors. In addition to the first cohort of hundreds of subjects, a separate validation cohort of 120 different subjects was used. The number of donors typed differed by locus, with roughly 629-640 for A, B, C, DRB1 and DQB1, around 520 for DQA1, 600 to 610 for DPA1, and some 440 for DPB1. All discovery cohort repertoires had been generated on a single sequencing platform. About five DR-DQ haplotypes were treated as single units for association and clustering because of strong linkage in the cohort. An earlier analysis of roughly 580 of the donors used high-throughput TCR beta sequencing to judge whether each TCR beta V gene segment behaved as functional or pseudogenic. Approximately 310 gigabases of sequencing data and approximately 93 million unique TCR sequences were included in an early release covering under 650 HLA-typed donors. The study combined high-throughput TCR immunosequencing, statistical association of individual TCRs with disease status, and machine learning to predict cytomegalovirus infection status. The investigation overall reported the following: Only TCR beta chains were sequenced in this cohort, and the absence of alpha or paired-chain data limited detectable features. In a later analysis, most CMV-associated TCR beta chains were found to appear HLA-restricted, with HLA associations seemingly driven largely by CMV exposure. The study gave a list of about 170 TCR beta chains associated with cytomegalovirus. Immune exposure information for the cohort was limited to CMV serostatus. In vitro tests confirmed that three of the cytomegalovirus-associated TCR beta chains recognize cytomegalovirus antigens. V-gene and J-gene trimming of TCR beta chains was associated with a missense DCLRE1C variant in a later genetic analysis, and the association was replicated in an independent cohort. In a later analysis, TCR association rates were found to vary across HLA loci, with the most associated TCRs seen for DRB1 alleles and the fewest for HLA-C alleles. Correlated functional status among segregating V segments might reflect linkage disequilibrium, but an unknown experimental factor could not be ruled out. In a later analysis, HLA-associated TCR beta chains were found to be more clonally expanded and to have lower generation probabilities than equally common non-associated chains. When HLA alleles, especially DR and DQ, strongly co-occurred, attributing TCR associations to individual alleles was difficult. A further reported finding was that TCR beta sequences accurately predicted the HLA-A and HLA-B alleles for most subjects in the first cohort. A later genetic analysis reported fewer N-insertions in productive TCRs among donors in an Asian-associated ancestry cluster than the roughly 640-donor mean. A cluster of highly shared sequence variants was judged likely to represent a technical artifact of the sequencing pipeline. Across donors, most TCR sequences were observed very rarely, whereas some public TCRs were present in many individuals. Roughly uniform sequencing depth across donors was assumed in presence/absence analyses, although this assumption may not hold. In a later analysis, 16,951 TCR beta sequences were associated with specific HLA alleles at a false discovery rate of 0.05. The 87-base-pair reads could not distinguish some IMGT-functional V segments, including TRBV6-2 and TRBV6-3, so those segments were excluded. Because HLA typing was unavailable for some donors at each locus, only the typed subset was used in association tests. A later analysis reported that several top co-occurrence clusters appeared linked to parvovirus B19, influenza, CMV and Epstein-Barr virus. The earlier analysis of 450 to 700 of the donors excluded seventeen rarely observed V segments, including chromosome 9 orphons, because counts were too low. According to the authors, the approach could potentially be generalized to other disease states and immunological phenotypes. An earlier analysis of several hundred of the donors showed that most TCR beta V segments appeared in productive rearrangements either about 87% or about 30% of the time, which broadly matched IMGT annotations. The classifier was reported to diagnose cytomegalovirus status with high specificity and sensitivity in both the original and validation cohorts.

Libraries were built with the immunoSEQ multiplex PCR assay. The multiplex PCR relied on a mix of 60 forward primers for TCR Vbeta segments and 13 reverse primers for TCR Jbeta segments. The CDR3 region of rearranged TCR beta genes was amplified from genomic DNA with a multiplex PCR assay. Amplified TCR beta libraries were sequenced as 87-base-pair reads on the Illumina HiSeq System. The original pipeline was this. In a later analysis, tens of millions of unique TCR beta chains were counted across the 650 to 700 repertoires, and roughly 10 million of these chains were shared by at least two donors. A nearest-neighbor algorithm error-corrected the raw reads and collapsed the reads into unique sequences, merging closely related sequences to remove PCR and sequencing errors. CDR3 sequences were aligned to IMGT reference sequences to assign V, D and J gene segments. For a sequence to be retained, a match of at least six nucleotides was required to both a V gene segment and a J gene segment. Rearrangements were classified as productive when the CDR3 lacked stop codons and remained in frame with V and J, and all other rearrangements were classified as non-productive. CDR3 was defined according to IMGT convention as the region running from the second conserved V-encoded cysteine to the conserved J-encoded phenylalanine. The earlier analysis of about 590 of the donors excluded sequences that lacked an unambiguous match to a single V gene segment. In an earlier analysis of more than 500 of the donors, a V segment was called functional when productive rearrangements were above 56.7%, and segregating when the standard deviation between donors exceeded 5%. A statistical classification framework was developed to diagnose cytomegalovirus status using the catalog of TCR beta chain sequences. A later analysis assigned V and J genes by comparing TCR nucleotide sequences with IMGT/GENE-DB human TR gene sequences. A later analysis assigned CDR3 sequences and most-parsimonious VDJ recombination scenarios with the TCRdist pipeline. In a later analysis, every TCR beta chain was defined by the combination of its CDR3 amino acid sequence and its V-gene family, and reads without a unique V-gene family were dropped. To address suspected cross-contamination and a sequencing artifact, a later analysis removed over 500 highly shared, low-generation-probability nucleotide sequences. In a later analysis, a clonal expansion index for each public chain was calculated from normalized within-repertoire ranks of inferred template counts. In a later analysis, generation probabilities were computed using a VDJ recombination model fitted to out-of-frame rearrangements, and the results were checked against IGoR. In a later analysis, TCR-TCR, TCR-HLA and TCR-CMV co-occurrence was scored with hypergeometric tests, and a repertoire-size bias correction was applied to TCR pairs. False discovery rates were estimated in a later analysis by permuting HLA or CMV assignments 20 times. In a later analysis, co-occurring TCRs were grouped using DBSCAN, with TCRdist sequence similarity added in when clustering inside HLA-allele-positive subsets. Repertoires with fewer than 30,000 or more than 120,000 public chains were left out of co-occurrence clustering, as were about five repertoires with anomalous nucleotide sharing. TCRdb took this table from immuneACCESS and kept in-frame rearrangements with V and J called. Such tables lack part of the clones; where checked against another copy, unresolved V genes explain under half of the gap, and the rest is unexplained. V and J calls and clone size are those listed in that table; D and trimming were worked out from the DNA. Recorded for this sample are about 160,000 clones; 77% of them occurred a single time. The biggest ten clones account for 1.1% to 1.5% of the sample.

This sequence originates from a woman under 40 in good health and CMV-seronegative. The sequenced sample was PBMCs. The chain is assembled from TRBV9 and TRBJ2-2; no D gene call is confident. CDR3 protein: CASTRRTGTGELFF. The sequenced DNA is TGTGCCAGCACCCGGCGTACGGGCACCGGGGAGCTGTTTTTT.